These T cell receptor beta chains were read from a single sample in a study of T cells in Graves' hyperthyroidism and ophthalmopathy. From the multiplex PCR reads, TCRdb called clonotypes with MiXCR, one entry per CDR3 protein. The sample lists about 620,000 distinct CDR3 sequences; 15% to 20% were seen once. Sequenced material: blood. These receptors were taken from a woman in her twenties or thirties with Graves' hyperthyroidism. Both conserved end residues are part of each CDR3. A D gene is named only where the DNA matches it firmly. Size tells how often a clone was seen (once, few, many) or the class of an expanded clone, and some rows leave it out.

TGTGCCAGCAGCAAGGACAGGGGGATCACAGATACGCAGTATTTT	CASSKDRGITDTQYF	NA	TRBV5-6	15	TRBD1	TRBJ2-3
TGCGCCAGCAGTATAGTTTGGGACTCCGGCTACAATGAGCAGTTCTTC	CASSIVWDSGYNEQFF	NA	TRBV5-1	16	NA	TRBJ2-1
TGCAGTGCTAGAACCAGGGCTGGGGCGGATTCACCCCTCCACTTT	CSARTRAGADSPLHF	few	TRBV20-1	15	NA	TRBJ1-6
TGTGCCTGCTTAACGGAGGCAGGGGATCCATATGGCTACACCTTC	CACLTEAGDPYGYTF	NA	TRBV30	15	NA	TRBJ1-2
TGTGCCATCAGCTCGACAGGCCTTCGGTCCGAGCAGTACTTC	CAISSTGLRSEQYF	many	TRBV10-3	14	NA	TRBJ2-7
TGTGCCAGCAGCTCCAGGCCAGGCGGACCTGACTACGAGCAGTACTTC	CASSSRPGGPDYEQYF	many	TRBV11-2	16	NA	TRBJ2-7
TGTGCCAGCAGTCCCCCCCCGGGGAAATACACCGGGGAGCTGTTTTTT	CASSPPPGKYTGELFF	NA	TRBV12-3/TRBV12-4	16	NA	TRBJ2-2
TGTGCCAGCAGTTTCTCCTACGAGCAGTACTTC	CASSFSYEQYF	many	TRBV28	11	NA	TRBJ2-7
TGTGCCAGCAGCTCCCGAATAGCGGGAGTAAGTCCAGAGACCCAGTACTTC	CASSSRIAGVSPETQYF	few	TRBV7-9	17	TRBD2	TRBJ2-5
TGTGCCAGCAGCCCAGGAGGGGCCCGTCAGTTCTTC	CASSPGGARQFF	many	TRBV11-2	12	NA	TRBJ2-1
TGCAGTGCTAGACTCAGAAACATGAACACTGAAGCTTTCTTT	CSARLRNMNTEAFF	many	TRBV20-1	14	NA	TRBJ1-1
TGTGCCAGCAGTCTTACAGGCACAGATACGCAGTATTTT	CASSLTGTDTQYF	many	TRBV7-3	13	NA	TRBJ2-3
TGTGCCAGCAGCCTAAAGATAATAAGGGACGTATCGTCCAATGAGCAGTTCTTC	CASSLKIIRDVSSNEQFF	few	TRBV7-9	18	NA	TRBJ2-1
TGTGCCAGCAGTTTTGGTGCTAGCAATCAGCCCCAGCATTTT	CASSFGASNQPQHF	many	TRBV27	14	NA	TRBJ1-5
TGCAGTGCTAGAGTGGTAGCGGGGAGCACAGATACGCAGTATTTT	CSARVVAGSTDTQYF	many	TRBV20-1	15	TRBD2	TRBJ2-3
TGTGCCAGCAGTCAAATCCAGGGCAATGAGCAGTTCTTC	CASSQIQGNEQFF	many	TRBV11-2	13	NA	TRBJ2-1
TGCAGTGCCACCGGACAGGTGAACACTGAAGCTTTCTTT	CSATGQVNTEAFF	many	TRBV20-1	13	TRBD1	TRBJ1-1
TGTGCCAGCAGTTTCGGGTTTGGGACTAGCCGTTACAATGAGCAGTTCTTC	CASSFGFGTSRYNEQFF	NA	TRBV12-3/TRBV12-4	17	TRBD2	TRBJ2-1
TGTGCCAGCGCAGAGATGAGGGCTAACTATGGCTACACCTTC	CASAEMRANYGYTF	many	TRBV18	14	NA	TRBJ1-2
TGTGCCACCAGCAGAGATCACCGGGAGGACAGCTTCTATGGCTACACCTTC	CATSRDHREDSFYGYTF	few	TRBV15	17	NA	TRBJ1-2
TGTGCCAGCTCCGTTACGGCCGAGAACACTGAAGCTTTCTTT	CASSVTAENTEAFF	NA	TRBV18	14	NA	TRBJ1-1
TGTGCCAGCAGTGCCCAGGGGGGGGGCACTGAAGCTTTCTTT	CASSAQGGGTEAFF	few	TRBV25-1	14	TRBD1	TRBJ1-1
TGCAGTGCCGAGCCCCACCAGCGTGGAGAGACCCAGTACTTC	CSAEPHQRGETQYF	many	TRBV20-1	14	NA	TRBJ2-5
TGTGCCACCCGAGAGACTCTCTCCTACAATGAGCAGTTCTTC	CATRETLSYNEQFF	few	TRBV19	14	NA	TRBJ2-1
TGTGCCAGCAGCCCGGCCCTAGCGGGAGGTCAAGAGACCCAGTACTTC	CASSPALAGGQETQYF	NA	TRBV6-2/TRBV6-3	16	TRBD2	TRBJ2-5
TGTGCCAGCAGCTTTCTAGCGGGTTACACCGGGGAGCTGTTTTTT	CASSFLAGYTGELFF	NA	TRBV7-2	15	TRBD2	TRBJ2-2
TGCAGTGGCCGTCGGCCTAGCGGTAACTACGAGCAGTACTTC	CSGRRPSGNYEQYF	NA	TRBV20-1	14	TRBD2	TRBJ2-7
TGTGCCACCAGCGCGCGGGACAGAAAATATTCCTACGAGCAGTACTTC	CATSARDRKYSYEQYF	NA	TRBV24-1	16	NA	TRBJ2-7
TGTGCCACCCGGGACAGGGCTTACAATGAGCAGTTCTTC	CATRDRAYNEQFF	NA	TRBV6-2/TRBV6-3	13	TRBD1	TRBJ2-1
TGTGCCAGCAGCGACCGTGGCAGTAGCAATCAGCCCCAGCATTTT	CASSDRGSSNQPQHF	once	TRBV5-8	15	NA	TRBJ1-5
TGTGCCAGCAGCTTGGGTCCGGGACAGCTTTATGGCTACACCTTC	CASSLGPGQLYGYTF	NA	TRBV5-8	15	TRBD1	TRBJ1-2
TGTGCCAGCAGGACAGACACGCTCGGTTCGAAAGAGCAGTACTTC	CASRTDTLGSKEQYF	many	TRBV6-1	15	NA	TRBJ2-7
TGTGCCTGGGGTGCTGAAGCTTTCTTT	CAWGAEAFF	NA	TRBV30	9	NA	TRBJ1-1
TGTGCCAGCAGCTTAGTGGGGGTTCAGCCCCAGCATTTT	CASSLVGVQPQHF	few	TRBV7-8	13	NA	TRBJ1-5
TGTGCCACCAGCAGAGGCAGGAGCAATCAGCCCCAGCATTTT	CATSRGRSNQPQHF	NA	TRBV15	14	NA	TRBJ1-5